These 18 T cell receptor beta chains came from one sample sequenced in a study of T cell responses to AZD1222 COVID-19 vaccine. Clones were read by immunoSEQ multiplex PCR, and TCRdb kept only the in-frame ones, dropping some. The sample holds more than 80,000 clones; about 91% are singletons and the top ten take about 29%. The source was peripheral blood, collected 28 days after the second AZD1222 dose. These TCRs come from an adult who received the AZD1222 COVID-19 vaccine.

The chain carries TRBV7-6 and TRBJ2-5, with 7 bases aligning to TRBD2. CDR3 length: 15 amino acids. The germline V gene has CDR1 SGHVS and CDR2 FNYEAQ. The V segment lost 4 bases and the J segment 5 bases; nucleotides outside the gene matches: 10. CDR3 protein: CASSSSDGGGETQYF. In DNA, the CDR3 is TGTGCCAGCAGCTCGTCGGACGGGGGAGGGGAGACCCAGTACTTC.

The chain couples TRBV9 to TRBJ2-3, with 9 bases that match TRBD2. Trimming cost V 1 base and J 1 base; bases outside gene matches: 10. The germline V gene encodes CDR1 SGDLS and CDR2 YYNGEE. The CDR3 is 18 residues long. CDR3 loop: CASSVTTSTSGRTDTQYF. The CDR3, as DNA: TGTGCCAGCAGCGTAACTACTTCGACTAGCGGCCGCACAGATACGCAGTATTTT.

The V gene is TRBV11-2, the J gene TRBJ1-2; D ambiguous. Trimming took off 1 base at V and 2 bases at J, with 8 bases between the two ends. Germline CDR1 and CDR2: SGHAT and FQNNGV. The CDR3 totals 14 residues. The CDR3 region is CASSLGPENYGYTF. CDR3 nucleotide sequence: TGTGCCAGCAGCTTAGGCCCAGAAAACTATGGCTACACCTTC. The full variable domain, completed using reference TRBV11-2 and TRBJ1-2, is EAGVAQSPRYKIIEKRQSVAFWCNPISGHATLYWYQQILGQGPKLLIQFQNNGVVDDSQLPKDRFSAERLKGVDSTLKIQPAKLEDSAVYLCASSLGPENYGYTFGSGTRLTVV.

The J gene is TRBJ2-5, the V gene TRBV20-1; the D is unclear. The CDR3 runs 10 residues. Germline values: CDR1 DFQATT, CDR2 SNEGSKA (reference sequence). V lost 4 bases, J lost 4 bases, and 4 bases lay in between. The CDR3 is CSAKRETQYF. The CDR3 nucleotides read TGCAGTGCTAAGCGAGAGACCCAGTACTTC.

V gene TRBV10-2 combines with J gene TRBJ1-1; D unresolved. The CDR3 has 15 amino acids. Germline V gene data show CDR1 as WSHSY and CDR2 as SAAADI. V was cut by 3 bases and J by 0 bases, with 11 bases left in between. CDR3 protein: CASSERAPVNTEAFF. The CDR3 DNA reads TGCGCCAGCAGTGAAAGGGCACCAGTGAACACTGAAGCTTTCTTT.

The chain has TRBV30 and TRBJ2-7, with 9 bases matching TRBD2. V gave up 3 bases and J gave up 2 bases; unmatched junction bases: 14. The CDR3 extends over 17 amino acids. Germline V gene sequence: CDR1 GTSNPN, CDR2 SVGIG (reference sequence). CDR3 protein: CAWSPPPRLAVTYEQYF. For the CDR3, the DNA is TGTGCCTGGAGCCCACCCCCCCGACTAGCGGTAACCTACGAGCAGTACTTC.

This sequence joins TRBV5-1 and TRBJ1-3; D not resolved. Germline assignment: CDR1 SGHRS and CDR2 YFSETQ. The CDR3 spans 16 residues. The ends were cut back, 0 bases at V and 0 bases at J, with 10 bases in the middle. In DNA form, the CDR3 reads TGCGCCAGCAGCTTGGGCAACTCGGGCTCTGGAAACACCATATATTTT. It specifies CASSLGNSGSGNTIYF.

The V and J genes are TRBV28 and TRBJ1-6; TRBD1 matches at 9 bases. Germline V gene lookup returns CDR1 MDHEN and CDR2 SYDVKM. The CDR3 totals 16 residues. J was trimmed by 7 bases and V by 3 bases; bases with no gene match: 7. The CDR3 DNA reads as TGTGCCAGCAGTTTGGGTACGGGACAGGGAAATTCACCCCTCCACTTT. Protein: CASSLGTGQGNSPLHF.

V and J are TRBV28 and TRBJ1-5, with 11 bases fitting TRBD1. Germline CDR1 is MDHEN and CDR2 is SYDVKM. Germline trimming cut 5 bases from V and 2 bases from J; bases unmatched to any gene: 14. This CDR3 is built from 19 residues. CDR3 loop: CASSRSFIGTGGRNQPQHF. The CDR3 region has the DNA TGTGCCAGCAGTAGATCCTTCATCGGGACAGGGGGTCGCAATCAGCCCCAGCATTTT.

This clone was observed a single time. The CDR3 loop reads CASSYSPTSGASSYEQYF. DNA for the CDR3: TGTGCCAGCAGTTACTCCCCAACTTCGGGCGCGAGCTCCTACGAGCAGTACTTC. The V call is TRBV6-2 or TRBV6-3, the J call TRBJ2-7; unclear D gene. Trimming removed 0 bases at V and 0 bases at J, with 18 bases between. The CDR3 loop spans 18 amino acids. CDR1 and CDR2 (germline): MNHEY, SVGEGT.

The chain employs TRBV5-5 and TRBJ2-6; TRBD1 matches at 10 bases. The V segment lost 3 bases and the J segment 2 bases; nucleotides outside the gene matches: 5. Germline V gives CDR1 SGHKS, CDR2 YYEKEE (reference sequence). CDR3 length equals 17 residues. The CDR3 spells CASSSGTGAPGANVLTF. For the CDR3, the DNA is TGTGCCAGCAGCTCGGGGACAGGGGCCCCTGGGGCCAACGTCCTGACTTTC.

This sequence joins TRBV4-1 and TRBJ2-1, with D perhaps matching TRBD2 (6 bases). V was shortened by 0 bases and J by 6 bases, with 18 bases between the two germline ends. This CDR3 is 17 amino acids long. From germline, CDR1 is MGHRA and CDR2 YSYEKL. The CDR3 nucleotides are TGCGCCAGCAGCCAAGAGGCGGGAAGGCTAGTCAGCAATGAGCAGTTCTTC. Translation gives CASSQEAGRLVSNEQFF.

V is TRBV11-1 and J is TRBJ2-3; D not resolved. Germline CDR1 is SGHAT and CDR2 is FQDESV (reference sequence). Trimming shortened V by 3 bases and J by 2 bases, and 9 bases separated the two germline ends. This CDR3 has 14 residues. The CDR3 here is CASSFLPTTDTQYF. The DNA for the CDR3 is TGTGCCAGCAGCTTTCTCCCAACCACAGATACGCAGTATTTT.

A note on this clone: This specimen includes other DNA sequences encoding the same CDR3. This sequence joins TRBV28 and TRBJ2-7; TRBD1 aligns across 7 bases. The CDR3 is made up of 13 amino acids. V lost 6 bases, J lost 2 bases, and 4 bases stayed unmatched. The germline V gene encodes CDR1 MDHEN and CDR2 SYDVKM. CDR3 region: CASRRQGPYEQYF. CDR3 nucleotides: TGTGCCAGCAGAAGACAGGGCCCCTACGAGCAGTACTTC.

V is TRBV14 and J is TRBJ1-2, with D perhaps matching TRBD1 (6 bases). The CDR3 consists of 15 residues. Germline V CDR1 and CDR2: SGHDN, FVKESK. Trimming removed 2 bases at V and 5 bases at J, with 15 bases between. CDR3 amino acids: CASSQFPGELYGYTF. DNA of the CDR3: TGTGCCAGCAGCCAATTCCCAGGGGAACTTTATGGCTACACCTTC.

This clone was detected only once. V and J are TRBV3-1 (or the pseudogene TRBV3-2) and TRBJ2-1, with 11 bases identical to TRBD2. The germline V gene encodes CDR1 LGHDT and CDR2 YNNKEL (reference sequence). The CDR3 totals 15 residues. With 4 bases clipped from V and 4 bases from J, the junction kept 3 bases outside the gene matches. CDR3 loop: CASSPGTSGYNEQFF. CDR3 nucleotide sequence: TGTGCCAGCAGCCCGGGGACTAGCGGATACAATGAGCAGTTCTTC.

This clone was observed a few times. The rearrangement links TRBV7-8 to TRBJ1-1; D ambiguous. This CDR3 contains 15 residues. V was cut by 2 bases and J by 3 bases, with 13 bases left in between. CDR1 and CDR2 from the germline V gene are SGHVS and FQNEAQ. CDR3 in amino acids: CASSLKRVVDTEAFF. The CDR3 DNA reads TGTGCCAGCAGCTTAAAGAGGGTCGTGGACACTGAAGCTTTCTTT.

The rearrangement links TRBV2 to TRBJ2-5; D is unresolved. Trimming took off 6 bases at V and 2 bases at J, with 10 bases between the two ends. From germline, CDR1 is SNHLY and CDR2 FYNNEI. The CDR3 covers 13 residues. The CDR3 DNA follows: TGTGCCAGCAGGGACCCGACTCAAGAGACCCAGTACTTC. As protein: CASRDPTQETQYF. The full variable domain, with the rest looked up from reference TRBV2 and TRBJ2-5, is EPEVTQTPSHQVTQMGQEVILRCVPISNHLYFYWYRQILGQKVEFLVSFYNNEISEKSEIFDDQFSVERPDGSNFTLKIRSTKLEDSAMYFCASRDPTQETQYFGPGTRLLVL.